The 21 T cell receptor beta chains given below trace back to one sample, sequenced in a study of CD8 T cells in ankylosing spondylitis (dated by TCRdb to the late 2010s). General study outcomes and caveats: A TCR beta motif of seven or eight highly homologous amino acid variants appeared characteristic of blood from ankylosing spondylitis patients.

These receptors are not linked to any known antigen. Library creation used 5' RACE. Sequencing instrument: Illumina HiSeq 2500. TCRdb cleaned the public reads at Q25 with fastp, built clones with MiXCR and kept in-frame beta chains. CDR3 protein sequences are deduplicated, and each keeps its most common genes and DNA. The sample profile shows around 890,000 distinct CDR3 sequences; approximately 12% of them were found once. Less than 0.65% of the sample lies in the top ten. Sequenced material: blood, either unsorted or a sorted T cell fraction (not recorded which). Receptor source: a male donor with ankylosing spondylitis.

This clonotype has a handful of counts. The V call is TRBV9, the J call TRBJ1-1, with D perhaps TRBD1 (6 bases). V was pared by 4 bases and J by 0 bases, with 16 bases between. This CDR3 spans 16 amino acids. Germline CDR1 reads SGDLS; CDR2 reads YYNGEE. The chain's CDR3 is CASSFSGHLMNTEAFF. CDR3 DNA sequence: TGTGCCAGCAGCTTTTCGGGACACCTAATGAACACTGAAGCTTTCTTT.

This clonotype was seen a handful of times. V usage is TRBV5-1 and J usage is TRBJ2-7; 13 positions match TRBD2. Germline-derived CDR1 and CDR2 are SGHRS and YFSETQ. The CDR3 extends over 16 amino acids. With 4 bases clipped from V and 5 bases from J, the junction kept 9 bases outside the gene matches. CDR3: CASSPGLAGEVDEQYF. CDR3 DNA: TGCGCCAGCAGCCCCGGACTAGCGGGAGAGGTGGACGAGCAGTACTTC.

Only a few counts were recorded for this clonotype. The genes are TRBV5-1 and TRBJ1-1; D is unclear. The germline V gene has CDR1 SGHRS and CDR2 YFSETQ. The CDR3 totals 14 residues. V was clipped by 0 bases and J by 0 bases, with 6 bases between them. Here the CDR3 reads CASSLVDVNTEAFF. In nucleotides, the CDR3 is TGCGCCAGCAGCTTGGTGGACGTGAACACTGAAGCTTTCTTT.

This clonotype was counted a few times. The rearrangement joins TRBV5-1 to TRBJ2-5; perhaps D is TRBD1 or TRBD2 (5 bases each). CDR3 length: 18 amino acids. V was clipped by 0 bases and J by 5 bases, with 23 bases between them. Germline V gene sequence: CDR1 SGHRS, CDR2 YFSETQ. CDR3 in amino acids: CASSLGLVGDPSRETQYF. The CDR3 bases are TGCGCCAGCAGCTTGGGTTTAGTGGGGGACCCCTCTCGGGAGACCCAGTACTTC.

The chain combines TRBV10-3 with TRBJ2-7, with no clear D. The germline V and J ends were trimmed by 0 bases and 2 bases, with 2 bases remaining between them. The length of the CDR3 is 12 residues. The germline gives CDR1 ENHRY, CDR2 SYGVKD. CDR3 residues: CAISESTYEQYF. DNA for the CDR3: TGTGCCATCAGTGAGTCCACCTACGAGCAGTACTTC.

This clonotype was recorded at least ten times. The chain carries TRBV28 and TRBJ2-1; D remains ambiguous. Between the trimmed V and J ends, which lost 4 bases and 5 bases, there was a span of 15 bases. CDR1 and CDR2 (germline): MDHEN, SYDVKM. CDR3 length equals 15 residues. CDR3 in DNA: TGTGCCAGCAGTTCCCGCCGTCGGTCCAACAATGAGCAGTTCTTC. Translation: CASSSRRRSNNEQFF.

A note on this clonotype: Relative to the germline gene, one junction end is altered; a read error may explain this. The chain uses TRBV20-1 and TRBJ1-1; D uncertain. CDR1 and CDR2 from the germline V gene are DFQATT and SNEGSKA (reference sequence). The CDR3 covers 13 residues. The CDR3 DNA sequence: TGCAGTGCTAGAGAGTGGTTTAACACTGAAGCTTCCTTT. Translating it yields CSAREWFNTEASF.

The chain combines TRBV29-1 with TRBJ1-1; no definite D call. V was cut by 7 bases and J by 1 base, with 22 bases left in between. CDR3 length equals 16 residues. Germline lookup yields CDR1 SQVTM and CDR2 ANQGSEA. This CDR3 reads CSGFTEDGFGNTEAFF. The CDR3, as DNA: TGCAGCGGATTCACAGAGGACGGTTTTGGGAACACTGAAGCTTTCTTT.

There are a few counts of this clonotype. The CDR3 region is CASSQDRGRARVSQYF. CDR3 in DNA: TGCGCCAGCAGCCAAGACCGCGGGAGGGCCCGTGTATCGCAGTATTTT. The chain uses TRBV4-1 and TRBJ2-3; 9 nucleotides line up with TRBD2. The V gene's germline CDR1 is MGHRA and CDR2 YSYEKL. J gave up 10 bases and V 0 bases, and 11 bases lay outside the gene matches. The CDR3 is 16 residues long.

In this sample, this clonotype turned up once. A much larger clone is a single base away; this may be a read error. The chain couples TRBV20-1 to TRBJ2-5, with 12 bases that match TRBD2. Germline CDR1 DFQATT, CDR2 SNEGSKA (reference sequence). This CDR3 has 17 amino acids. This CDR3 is CCARDAGTSGFQETQYF. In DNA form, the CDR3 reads TGCTGTGCTAGAGATGCTGGGACTAGCGGGTTCCAAGAGACCCAGTACTTC.

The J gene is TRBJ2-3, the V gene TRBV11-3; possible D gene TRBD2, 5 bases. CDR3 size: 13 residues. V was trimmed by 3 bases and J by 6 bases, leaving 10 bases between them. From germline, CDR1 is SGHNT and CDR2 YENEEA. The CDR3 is CASSFPPGDTQYF. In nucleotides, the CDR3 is TGTGCCAGCAGCTTCCCCCCGGGGGATACGCAGTATTTT.

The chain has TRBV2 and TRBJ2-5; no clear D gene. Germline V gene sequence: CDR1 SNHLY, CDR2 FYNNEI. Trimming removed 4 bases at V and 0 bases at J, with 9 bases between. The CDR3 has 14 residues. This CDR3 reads CASSGRRDQETQYF. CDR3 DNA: TGTGCCAGCAGTGGTCGAAGGGACCAAGAGACCCAGTACTTC.

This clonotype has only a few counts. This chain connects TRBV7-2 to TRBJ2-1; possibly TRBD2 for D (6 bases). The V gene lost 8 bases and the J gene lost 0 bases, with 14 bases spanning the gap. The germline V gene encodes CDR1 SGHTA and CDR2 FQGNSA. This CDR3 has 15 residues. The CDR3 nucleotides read TGTGCCAGCCAGCGGGCGCTGAGCTCCTACAATGAGCAGTTCTTC. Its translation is CASQRALSSYNEQFF.

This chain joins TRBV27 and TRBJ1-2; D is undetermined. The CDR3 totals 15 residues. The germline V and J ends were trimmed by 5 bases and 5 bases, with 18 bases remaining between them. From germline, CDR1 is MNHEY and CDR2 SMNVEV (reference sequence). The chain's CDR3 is CASSGFAAGEYGYTF. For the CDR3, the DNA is TGTGCCAGCAGTGGATTCGCTGCAGGCGAATATGGCTACACCTTC.

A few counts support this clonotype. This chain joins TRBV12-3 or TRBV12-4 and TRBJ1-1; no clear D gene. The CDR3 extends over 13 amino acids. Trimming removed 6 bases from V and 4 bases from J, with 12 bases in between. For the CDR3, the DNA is TGTGCCAGCAGGAACAATTATGGCACTGAAGCTTTCTTT. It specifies CASRNNYGTEAFF.

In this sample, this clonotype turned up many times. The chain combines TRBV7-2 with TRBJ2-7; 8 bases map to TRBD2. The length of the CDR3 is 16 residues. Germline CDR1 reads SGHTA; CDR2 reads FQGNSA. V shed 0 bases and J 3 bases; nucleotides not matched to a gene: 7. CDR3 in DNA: TGTGCCAGCAGCTTAGCGTGGACTAGCAGAATCTACGAGCAGTACTTC. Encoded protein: CASSLAWTSRIYEQYF.

CDR3 loop: CASSQVGQATGEAFF. In DNA form, the CDR3 reads TGCGCCAGCAGCCAAGTTGGACAAGCTACGGGTGAAGCTTTCTTT. The chain employs TRBV4-3 and TRBJ1-1; D perhaps matches TRBD1 (5 bases). CDR3 length: 15 residues. The germline CDR1 and CDR2 sequences are LGHNA and YSLEER. With 1 base removed from V and 7 bases from J, the gap between germline ends came to 16 bases.

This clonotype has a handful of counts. The CDR3 coding sequence is TGTGCCAGCAGCTTAATGTCGGGTTCAGAGACCCAGTACTTC. The encoded protein is CASSLMSGSETQYF. The chain is built from TRBV7-2 and TRBJ2-5; D is ambiguous. Between the trimmed V and J ends, which lost 2 bases and 4 bases, there was a span of 11 bases. Germline V CDR1 and CDR2: SGHTA, FQGNSA. The CDR3 is made up of 14 amino acids.

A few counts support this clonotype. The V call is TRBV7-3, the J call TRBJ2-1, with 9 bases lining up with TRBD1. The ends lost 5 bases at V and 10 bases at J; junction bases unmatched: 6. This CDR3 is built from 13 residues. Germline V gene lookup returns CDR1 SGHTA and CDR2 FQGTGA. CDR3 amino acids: CASSRDREREQFF. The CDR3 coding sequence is TGTGCCAGCAGCAGGGACAGGGAACGGGAGCAGTTCTTC.

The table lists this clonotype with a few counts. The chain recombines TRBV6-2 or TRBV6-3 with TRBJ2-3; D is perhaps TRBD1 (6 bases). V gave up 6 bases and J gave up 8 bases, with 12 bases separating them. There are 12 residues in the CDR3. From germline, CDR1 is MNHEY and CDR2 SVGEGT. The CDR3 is CASSLTGSTQYF. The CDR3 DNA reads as TGTGCCAGCAGCCTAACAGGGTCTACGCAGTATTTT.

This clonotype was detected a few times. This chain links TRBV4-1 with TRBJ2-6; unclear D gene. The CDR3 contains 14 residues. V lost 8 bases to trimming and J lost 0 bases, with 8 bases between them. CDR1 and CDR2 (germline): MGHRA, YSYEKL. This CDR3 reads CASHDYSGANVLTF. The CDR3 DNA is TGCGCCAGCCATGATTACTCTGGGGCCAACGTCCTGACTTTC.